This is a list of T cell receptor beta chains from one sample in a study of shared clonotypes between healthy human individuals. Assay: immunoSEQ multiplex PCR; the TCRdb copy retains only in-frame clones and omits some. The repertoire has 400,000 to 550,000 clones, roughly 85% of them found once; the top ten carry over 9.5%. The sequencing sample was made of PBMCs. The receptors stem from a woman aged 35 to 49 in good health. Some clones in this sample may be carry-over from other donors' samples. CDR3s include the opening cysteine and the closing phenylalanine or tryptophan. D genes are given only for firm matches. Some rows mark clone size as missing; the rest say once, few, many or name a class of expanded clone.

TRBV5-1	TRBJ2-3	NA	NA	CASSLGASTDTQYF	TGCGCCAGCAGCTTGGGTGCCTCCACAGATACGCAGTATTTT
TRBV4-3	TRBJ2-3	NA	TRBD1	CASSPRDRGGIDTQYF	TGCGCCAGCAGCCCCCGGGACAGGGGAGGGATAGATACGCAGTATTTT
TRBV7-2	TRBJ2-5	NA	TRBD2	CASQAGGGETQYF	TGTGCCTCCCAAGCGGGAGGGGGAGAGACCCAGTACTTC
TRBV5-1	TRBJ2-2	NA	TRBD1	CASSSPGTGGYTGELFF	TGCGCCAGCAGCTCCCCCGGGACAGGGGGTTACACCGGGGAGCTGTTTTTT
TRBV10-2	TRBJ2-2	NA	TRBD2	CATRLAGGLSGELFF	TGCGCCACCCGCCTAGCGGGAGGGCTTAGCGGGGAGCTGTTTTTT
TRBV27	TRBJ1-2	NA	TRBD1	CASSPDRDSAKVGGYTF	TGTGCCAGCAGTCCCGACCGGGACAGCGCCAAGGTGGGGGGCTACACCTTC
TRBV18	TRBJ1-1	many	NA	CASSLGGSTEAFF	TGTGCCAGCTCACTGGGAGGAAGCACTGAAGCTTTCTTT
TRBV7-9	TRBJ2-1	many	NA	CASRSTGYNEQFF	TGTGCCAGCCGGTCGACAGGCTACAATGAGCAGTTCTTC
TRBV5-1	TRBJ1-2	once	TRBD1	CASSSSGTGRYGYTF	TGCGCCAGCAGCTCGTCCGGGACAGGGCGCTATGGCTACACCTTC
TRBV27	TRBJ2-7	few	NA	CASSNRVEQYF	TGTGCCAGCAGTAACAGGGTTGAGCAGTACTTC
TRBV10-3	TRBJ2-1	NA	TRBD2	CAIRTSGSNNEQFF	TGTGCCATCAGAACTAGCGGGAGTAACAATGAGCAGTTCTTC
TRBV5-1	TRBJ2-2	NA	TRBD1	CASRRTGGSTGELFF	TGCGCCAGCAGACGGACAGGGGGAAGTACCGGGGAGCTGTTTTTT
TRBV18	TRBJ2-2	NA	TRBD1	CASSPPGQGATGELFF	TGTGCCAGCTCACCCCCGGGACAGGGGGCAACCGGGGAGCTGTTTTTT
TRBV7-6	TRBJ2-5	NA	TRBD1	CASSPTDRGSYRVETQYF	TGTGCCAGCAGCCCTACCGACAGGGGGTCCTACCGGGTGGAGACCCAGTACTTC
TRBV18	TRBJ1-3	NA	NA	CASSPANSGNTIYF	TGTGCCAGCTCACCAGCCAACTCTGGAAACACCATATATTTT
TRBV11-2	TRBJ1-5	NA	NA	CASSLSAFSNQPQHF	TGTGCCAGCAGCTTATCAGCTTTTAGCAATCAGCCCCAGCATTTT
TRBV7-2	TRBJ2-5	NA	NA	CASSYTGTETQYF	TGTGCCAGCAGCTACACAGGTACTGAGACCCAGTACTTC
TRBV19	TRBJ2-7	NA	TRBD1	CASSASDRVPYEQYF	TGTGCCAGTAGTGCGTCGGACAGGGTACCCTACGAGCAGTACTTC
TRBV28	TRBJ2-1	NA	NA	CASSPGDLSEQFF	TGTGCCAGCAGTCCCGGGGACCTCTCGGAGCAGTTCTTC
TRBV9	TRBJ1-5	NA	NA	CASSTGDNQPQHF	TGTGCCAGCAGCACGGGGGACAATCAGCCCCAGCATTTT
TRBV5-1	TRBJ2-3	NA	NA	CASSLEYSTDTQYF	TGCGCCAGCAGCTTGGAGTACAGCACAGATACGCAGTATTTT
TRBV18	TRBJ2-1	NA	TRBD2	CASSQPGLAGYNEQFF	TGTGCCAGCTCACAACCGGGACTAGCGGGGTACAATGAGCAGTTCTTC
TRBV6-1	TRBJ1-4	few	TRBD1	CASRDRGQLNEKLFF	TGTGCCAGCAGAGACCGGGGACAGCTCAATGAAAAACTGTTTTTT
TRBV9	TRBJ2-5	NA	NA	CASSPDGYQETQYF	TGTGCCAGCAGCCCGGACGGGTACCAAGAGACCCAGTACTTC
TRBV28	TRBJ2-2	NA	NA	CASTEGGGTGELFF	TGTGCCAGCACAGAGGGAGGTGGCACCGGGGAGCTGTTTTTT
TRBV9	TRBJ2-3	once	TRBD1	CASSPQDRASITDTQYF	TGTGCCAGCAGCCCCCAAGACAGGGCAAGTATAACAGATACGCAGTATTTT
TRBV29-1	TRBJ2-7	NA	NA	CSVVVGSSYEQYF	TGCAGCGTTGTCGTCGGGAGCTCCTACGAGCAGTACTTC
TRBV5-1	TRBJ2-1	once	NA	CASSATGTGNEQFF	TGCGCCAGCAGCGCAACCGGGACTGGCAATGAGCAGTTCTTC
TRBV7-2	TRBJ2-7	NA	NA	CASSLIVGGFYEQYF	TGTGCCAGCAGCTTAATAGTTGGGGGCTTCTACGAGCAGTACTTC
TRBV4-1	TRBJ2-7	NA	TRBD2	CASSQSSGREPYEQYF	TGCGCCAGCAGCCAATCTAGCGGGAGGGAGCCCTACGAGCAGTACTTC
TRBV6-7	TRBJ1-1	few	NA	CASSYPTPSGRMNTEAFF	TGTGCCAGCAGTTACCCGACCCCCAGCGGACGCATGAACACTGAAGCTTTCTTT
TRBV7-6	TRBJ2-1	NA	NA	CASSSGIEQFF	TGTGCCAGCAGCTCCGGAATTGAGCAGTTCTTC
TRBV6-1	TRBJ2-7	many	NA	CASSESGRVGYEQYF	TGTGCCAGCAGTGAGTCCGGGCGGGTGGGCTACGAGCAGTACTTC
TRBV18	TRBJ2-7	NA	TRBD2	CASSPARAGVYEQYF	TGTGCCAGCTCACCAGCGAGAGCGGGAGTCTACGAGCAGTACTTC
TRBV9	TRBJ2-1	NA	NA	CATSSGYNEQFF	TGTGCCACCTCCAGCGGCTACAATGAGCAGTTCTTC
TRBV30	TRBJ1-6	NA	NA	CAWTPDSRNSPLHF	TGTGCCTGGACGCCGGACAGCAGAAATTCACCCCTCCACTTT
TRBV27	TRBJ2-5	NA	TRBD1	CASGRDRKYF	TGTGCCAGCGGCCGGGACAGGAAGTACTTC
TRBV5-6	TRBJ2-1	NA	NA	CASSRTLHTVDEQFF	TGTGCCAGCAGCCGGACCCTACACACAGTCGATGAGCAGTTCTTC
TRBV25-1	TRBJ2-1	NA	NA	CASSEPRSVNEQFF	TGTGCCAGCAGTGAGCCTAGATCGGTCAATGAGCAGTTCTTC
TRBV7-9	TRBJ2-7	NA	NA	CASSLGPQEQYF	TGTGCCAGCAGCTTAGGACCCCAGGAGCAGTACTTC
TRBV7-9	TRBJ2-2	NA	TRBD2	CASTTPGGYITGELFF	TGTGCCAGCACCACCCCGGGGGGGTACATAACCGGGGAGCTGTTTTTT
TRBV4-1	TRBJ2-5	once	TRBD2	CASSQGARASGSGETQYF	TGCGCCAGCAGCCAAGGTGCGCGGGCTAGCGGGAGTGGGGAGACCCAGTACTTC
TRBV10-3	TRBJ2-7	NA	TRBD2	CAISESGLAYEQYF	TGTGCCATCAGTGAGTCGGGACTAGCCTACGAGCAGTACTTC
TRBV9	TRBJ2-1	once	TRBD2	CASSASGMDYNEQFF	TGTGCCAGCAGCGCTAGCGGGATGGACTACAATGAGCAGTTCTTC
TRBV7-2	TRBJ2-5	NA	TRBD2	CASSLKYTGLATETQYF	TGTGCCAGCAGCTTAAAGTATACGGGACTAGCTACGGAGACCCAGTACTTC
TRBV7-9	TRBJ1-2	NA	TRBD1	CASSLEGDRANYGYTF	TGTGCCAGCAGCTTAGAGGGGGACAGGGCGAACTATGGCTACACCTTC
TRBV29-1	TRBJ2-1	few	NA	CSAPRDTYNEQFF	TGCAGCGCCCCACGGGACACCTACAATGAGCAGTTCTTC
TRBV5-4	TRBJ2-2	NA	TRBD2	CASSPGTSGNTGELFF	TGTGCCAGCAGCCCCGGGACTAGCGGGAACACCGGGGAGCTGTTTTTT
TRBV7-9	TRBJ2-6	NA	NA	CASSIWPFRSGANVLTF	TGTGCCAGCAGCATTTGGCCATTTCGCTCTGGGGCCAACGTCCTGACTTTC
TRBV15	TRBJ2-1	NA	TRBD1	CATSRDTGTGGNEQFF	TGTGCCACCAGCAGAGATACGGGGACAGGGGGTAATGAGCAGTTCTTC
TRBV7-9	TRBJ2-7	NA	TRBD2	CASTSSGATIGEQYF	TGTGCCAGCACTTCTAGCGGGGCTACCATAGGGGAGCAGTACTTC
TRBV9	TRBJ2-1	few	NA	CASSAREGTYNEQFF	TGTGCCAGCAGCGCGCGTGAGGGAACCTACAATGAGCAGTTCTTC
TRBV2	TRBJ2-3	NA	TRBD2	CASSGEGLASGDTQYF	TGTGCCAGCAGCGGAGAGGGACTAGCGTCAGGGGATACGCAGTATTTT
TRBV28	TRBJ2-7	NA	TRBD1	CASSPAGTGLYEQYF	TGTGCCAGCAGTCCCGCCGGGACAGGGTTGTACGAGCAGTACTTC